This TCR beta chain was captured in a study of shared clonotypes between healthy human individuals (dated by TCRdb to the early 2020s). Study-wide context: A few men and two women, aged 18 to 49 years, made up the cohort. For each donor, three plates each were used for CD4 naive and CD4 memory, two plates were used for CD8 naive, and one plate was used for CD8 memory. Blood TCR repertoires of five healthy adults were deeply sequenced to estimate repertoire size and the extent of clonotype sharing between individuals. Different laboratories and diverse techniques were used to prepare libraries and sequence TCR repertoires, to increase sequencing depth and limit assay-specific biases. Per donor, leukapheresis produced somewhere between about 0.85 and 9.5 billion PBMCs. The paper's findings and limits, for the study overall: Sampling was restricted to blood, and TCR repertoires in tissue are likely to differ from TCR repertoires in blood. Pairwise subsampling led to the expectation that sequencing depth would affect the degree of clonotype sharing among donors. Because the study included only a small number of donors, the genetic and exposure-history diversity represented was limited. Rarefaction of sorted-subset datasets indicated incomplete sequencing despite the large sequencing depth. Naive subsets generally had larger estimated clonotype richness than memory subsets did. Higher generation probabilities were observed for clonotypes shared by all four sorted-subset donors than for non-shared clonotypes. Across a handful of donors, around 5% of naive CD4, more than 3% of naive CD8, about 2% of memory CD4, and approximately 0.4% of memory CD8 clonotypes were shared.

Using the deep immunoSEQ assay, TCR CDR3 regions were amplified from genomic DNA by multiplex PCR. Extracted genomic DNA from each cell subset was spread evenly across all wells of several immunoSEQ 96-well plates, with each plate serving as a replicate. Each replicate PCR for sorted subsets received about 200 ng genomic DNA, equal to some 32,000 T cell genomes. Purified libraries were quantified with a Qubit 3.0 fluorometer, sized on a Bioanalyzer 2100, and re-quantified with the KAPA Library Quantification kit. A separate single-read 150-cycle Illumina NextSeq 550 flow cell was used to sequence each immunoSEQ 96-well plate. The original methods were these. Because the immunoSEQ output included only junctional sequences and no quality scores, the filtering could not be the same as the filtering used for full-length reads. To assign V/J genes and CDR3, sequences were annotated against IMGT germline references using PyIR, a Python wrapper for IgBLAST v1.9. Any read was removed if the V/J assignment was weak (E-value above 1e-6), the CDR3 was missing, or the read contained stop codons, out-of-frame junctions, or ambiguous translated residues. V3J clonotypes were defined as sequences sharing an identical inferred V gene, J gene, and CDR3 amino acid sequence. To compute the percentage overlap between repertoires, the number of shared unique clonotypes was divided by the size of the smaller repertoire. RTK rarefaction, the Chao1 estimator, and Recon v2.1 estimates of unobserved clonotypes were used to assess repertoire richness. OLGA was used to compute generation probabilities for all TCRbeta clonotypes that the gDNA method yielded from a handful of donors. Held by TCRdb, this immuneACCESS table contains in-frame sequences only and omits some clones. Under half of the omission traces to an unresolved V gene where checked; the cause of the rest is unknown. V, J and clone size are taken as reported in that table, and D and trimming were inferred from the DNA itself. Across this sample there are some 2,400,000 clones, with approximately 94% seen only once. Around 0.13% of the sample lies in the top ten.

Worth noting for this clone: It lacks a known antigen. Base qualities are not provided; no much larger clone lies one nucleotide away.

Donors were healthy HIV-negative adults with no recently reported acute infections or vaccinations. Every donor was a Caucasian adult residing in Nashville, Tennessee, USA. Magnetic negative selection was used to enrich CD4+ T cells, after which naive cells were positively selected on CD45RA and the negative fraction became the memory subset. Blood was collected by leukapheresis, and PBMCs were isolated by Ficoll-Histopaque density gradient centrifugation and then cryopreserved in liquid nitrogen vapor phase. Purity and quantity of every magnetically sorted T cell population were checked by analytical flow cytometry. From each sorted fraction, genomic DNA was isolated and quantified by UV absorbance on a Nanodrop 2000c. CDR1 SGHTA and CDR2 FQGTGA were looked up in the germline V gene. The CDR3 sequence holds 15 residues, the cysteine and phenylalanine included. The kept DNA is CDR3 alone, 45 bases in frame from the first base. Trimming accounts for 10 bases at V and 2 bases at J, while the number of junction bases matched to no gene is 12.

Recombination joined TRBV7-3 with TRBJ2-7; 9 junctional bases match TRBD1. The source material was naive CD4+ T cells sorted from blood. The cell subset or site label, read with the paper, signifies: CD45RA+ positively selected. This TCR was sampled from a man younger than 35 in good health. CDR3 region: CATALGGTGPYEQYF. The sequence in DNA is TGTGCCACCGCTTTGGGGGGGACAGGGCCCTACGAGCAGTACTTC.